This T cell receptor beta chain was sequenced during a study of T-cell memory formation after mild COVID-19. About the research overall: Most TCR clusters belonged to a single donor.

V gave up 1 base and J gave up 4 bases; unmatched junction bases: 5. Germline V CDR1 and CDR2: SGDLS, YYNGEE. There are 15 residues in the CDR3. Employing constant-segment primers, 5'RACE generated TCR alpha and TCR beta cDNA libraries bearing sample barcodes and UMIs. TCRdb re-derived calls from the 5' RACE reads in MiXCR, one entry per CDR3 protein. In the table there are hundreds of thousands of distinct CDR3 sequences, about a sixth of which are singletons. Overall study results and limits: Among clones peaking at day 37 in the second wave, SARS-CoV-2 specificity remained unconfirmed.

The table lists this clonotype with a few counts. The antigen remains unidentified. The receptor comes from a man in his late teens or twenties who had mild COVID-19 (a few samples of this study predate the infection). Cell type and time point are not known. The chain is built from TRBV9 and TRBJ2-5; 9 bases are shared with TRBD1. The specimen sequenced was PBMCs or a T cell subset sorted from them (not recorded which). The CDR3 reads CASSVTKDRGETQYF. CDR3 nucleotide sequence: TGTGCCAGCAGCGTAACCAAGGACAGGGGAGAGACCCAGTACTTC.